This T cell receptor (beta chain) comes out of a study of blood T cell repertoires in COVID-19. About the study: Italy, Spain and the United States were the sources of the convalescent and acute COVID-19 samples. T cells, B-cell-depleted T cells, or PBMCs provided the cDNA or gDNA that served as material.

Per the study methods: Counts of nucleated cells, estimated from reference gene primer amplification, were obtained. The table came from immunoSEQ multiplex PCR; TCRdb's copy has only in-frame clones and leaves some out. V, J and clone size are those of that table, while D and trimming were read from the DNA. The sample includes approximately 170,000 clones, about 83% of them seen just once. This clone was observed a few times. Trimming took 9 bases from V and 4 from J, leaving 6 bases between them. The CDR3 sequence is 10 residues long. CDR1 is MNHEY and CDR2 is SMNVEV in the germline V gene (reference sequence).

The TCR sequence derives from a man aged 18 to 35 with active or convalescent COVID-19. The sequenced material came from peripheral blood. The V call is TRBV27, the J call TRBJ1-2; D ambiguous. CDR3: CASYFYGYTF. CDR3 bases: TGTGCCAGTTACTTCTATGGCTACACCTTC.